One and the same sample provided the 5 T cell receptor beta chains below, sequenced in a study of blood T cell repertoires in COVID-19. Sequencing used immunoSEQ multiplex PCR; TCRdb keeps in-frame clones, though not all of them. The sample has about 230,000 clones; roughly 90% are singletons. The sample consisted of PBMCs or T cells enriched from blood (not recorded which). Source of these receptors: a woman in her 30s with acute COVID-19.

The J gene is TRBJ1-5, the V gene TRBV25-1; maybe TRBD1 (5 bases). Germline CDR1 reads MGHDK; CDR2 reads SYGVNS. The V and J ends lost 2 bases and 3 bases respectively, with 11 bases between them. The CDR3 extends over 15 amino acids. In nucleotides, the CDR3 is TGTGCCAGCAGTGAAAGTGGGGGGAACAATCAGCCCCAGCATTTT. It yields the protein CASSESGGNNQPQHF.

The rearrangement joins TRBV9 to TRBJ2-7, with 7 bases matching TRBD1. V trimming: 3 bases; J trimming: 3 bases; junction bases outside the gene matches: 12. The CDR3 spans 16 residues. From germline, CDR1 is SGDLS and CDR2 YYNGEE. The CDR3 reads CASSALSGTDYYEQYF. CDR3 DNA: TGTGCCAGCAGCGCGTTGTCCGGGACAGATTACTACGAGCAGTACTTC.

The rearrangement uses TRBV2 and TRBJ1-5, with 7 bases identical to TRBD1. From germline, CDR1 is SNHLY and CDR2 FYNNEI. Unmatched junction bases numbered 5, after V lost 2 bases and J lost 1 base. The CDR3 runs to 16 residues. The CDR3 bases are TGTGCCAGCAGTGAACGGGGGACAGACAGCAATCAGCCCCAGCATTTT. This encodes CASSERGTDSNQPQHF.

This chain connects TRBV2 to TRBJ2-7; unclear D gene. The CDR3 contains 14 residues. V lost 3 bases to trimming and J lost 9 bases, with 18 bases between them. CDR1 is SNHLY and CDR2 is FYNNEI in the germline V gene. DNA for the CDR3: TGTGCCAGCAGTGATAAAGGCAGGTTCATTGGGCAGTACTTC. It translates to CASSDKGRFIGQYF.

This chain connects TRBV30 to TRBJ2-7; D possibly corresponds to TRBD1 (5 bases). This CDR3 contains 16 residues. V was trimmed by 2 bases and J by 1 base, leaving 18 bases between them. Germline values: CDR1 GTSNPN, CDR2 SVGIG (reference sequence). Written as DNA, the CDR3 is TGTGCCTGGAGTTCTCTTGGACACACGGTATCCTACGAGCAGTACTTC. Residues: CAWSSLGHTVSYEQYF.